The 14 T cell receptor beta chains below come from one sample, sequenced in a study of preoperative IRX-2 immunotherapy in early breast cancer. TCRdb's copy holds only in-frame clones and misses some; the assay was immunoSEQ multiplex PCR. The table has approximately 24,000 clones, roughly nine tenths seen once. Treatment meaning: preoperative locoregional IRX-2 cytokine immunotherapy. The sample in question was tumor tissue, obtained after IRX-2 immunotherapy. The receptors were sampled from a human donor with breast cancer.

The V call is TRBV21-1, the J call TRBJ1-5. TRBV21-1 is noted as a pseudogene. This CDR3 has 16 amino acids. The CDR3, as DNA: TGTGCCAGCAGCAAATTGGGCAGGGGAGGTAGGCAGCCCCAGCATTTT. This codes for CASSKLGRGGRQPQHF.

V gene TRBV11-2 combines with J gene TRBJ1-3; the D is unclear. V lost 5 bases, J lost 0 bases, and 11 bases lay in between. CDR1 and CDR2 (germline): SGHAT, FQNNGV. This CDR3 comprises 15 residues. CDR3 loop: CASSPHTNSGNTIYF. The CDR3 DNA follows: TGTGCCAGCAGCCCACACACCAACTCTGGAAACACCATATATTTT.

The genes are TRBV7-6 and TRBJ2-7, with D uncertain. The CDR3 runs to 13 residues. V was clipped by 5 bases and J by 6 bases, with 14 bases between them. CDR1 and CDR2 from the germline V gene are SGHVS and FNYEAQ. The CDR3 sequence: CASSRDLYSEQYF. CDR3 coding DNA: TGTGCCAGCAGCCGTGACCTTTACTCCGAGCAGTACTTC.

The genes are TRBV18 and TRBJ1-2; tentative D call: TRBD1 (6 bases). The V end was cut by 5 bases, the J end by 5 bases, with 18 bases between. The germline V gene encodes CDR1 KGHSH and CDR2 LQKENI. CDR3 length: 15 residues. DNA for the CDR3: TGTGCCAGCTCATCCATTTTGGACAGACTTTATGGCTACACCTTC. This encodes CASSSILDRLYGYTF.

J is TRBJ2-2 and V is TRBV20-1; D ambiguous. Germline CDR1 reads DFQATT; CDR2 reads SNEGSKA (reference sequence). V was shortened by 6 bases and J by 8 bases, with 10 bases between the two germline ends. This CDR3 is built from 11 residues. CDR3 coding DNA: TGCAGTGCCCGTGGGCTAGGGGAGCTGTTTTTT. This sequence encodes CSARGLGELFF.

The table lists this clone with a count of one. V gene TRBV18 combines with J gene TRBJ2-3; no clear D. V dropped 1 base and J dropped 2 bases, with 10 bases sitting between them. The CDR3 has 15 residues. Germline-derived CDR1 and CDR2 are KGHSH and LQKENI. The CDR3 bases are TGTGCCAGCTCACCACTCCAGGAAAACACAGATACGCAGTATTTT. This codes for CASSPLQENTDTQYF.

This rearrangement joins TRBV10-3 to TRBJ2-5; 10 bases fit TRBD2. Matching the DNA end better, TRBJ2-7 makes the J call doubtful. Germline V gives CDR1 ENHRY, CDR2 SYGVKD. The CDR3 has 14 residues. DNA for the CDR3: TGTGCCATCAGTGAGAAGCGGGAGGGCTACGAGCAGTACTTC. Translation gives CAISEKREGYEQYF.

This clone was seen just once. The CDR3, as DNA: TGTGCCAGCAGCGACAGGGGGAACGAGCAGTACTTC. Protein sequence: CASSDRGNEQYF. The V gene is TRBV7-6, the J gene TRBJ2-7; TRBD1 agrees at 9 bases. V trimming: 5 bases; J trimming: 5 bases; junction bases outside the gene matches: 1. The CDR3 spans 12 residues. Germline V gene lookup returns CDR1 SGHVS and CDR2 FNYEAQ.

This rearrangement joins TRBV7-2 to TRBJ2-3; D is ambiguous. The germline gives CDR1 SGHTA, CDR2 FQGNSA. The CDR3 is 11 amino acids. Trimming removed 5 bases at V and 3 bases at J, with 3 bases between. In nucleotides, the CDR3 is TGTGCCAGCAGCCTTACAGATACGCAGTATTTT. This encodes CASSLTDTQYF.

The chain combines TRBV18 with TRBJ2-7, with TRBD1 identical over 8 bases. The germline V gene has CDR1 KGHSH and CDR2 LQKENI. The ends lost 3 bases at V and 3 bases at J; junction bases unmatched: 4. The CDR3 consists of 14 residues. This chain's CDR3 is CASSPPGGFYEQYF. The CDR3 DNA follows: TGTGCCAGCTCACCGCCAGGGGGCTTCTACGAGCAGTACTTC.

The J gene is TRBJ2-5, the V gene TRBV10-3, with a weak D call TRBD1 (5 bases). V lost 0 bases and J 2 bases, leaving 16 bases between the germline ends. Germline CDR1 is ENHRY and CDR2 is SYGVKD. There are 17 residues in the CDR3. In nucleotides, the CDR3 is TGTGCCATCAGTGAGTCGACACGGTCCAGGGCTCAAGAGACCCAGTACTTC. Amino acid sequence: CAISESTRSRAQETQYF.

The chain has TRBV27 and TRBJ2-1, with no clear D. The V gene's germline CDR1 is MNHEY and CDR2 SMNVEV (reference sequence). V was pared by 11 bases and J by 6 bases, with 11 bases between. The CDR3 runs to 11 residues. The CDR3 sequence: CASAEGNEQFF. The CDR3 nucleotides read TGTGCCTCCGCGGAAGGCAATGAGCAGTTCTTC.

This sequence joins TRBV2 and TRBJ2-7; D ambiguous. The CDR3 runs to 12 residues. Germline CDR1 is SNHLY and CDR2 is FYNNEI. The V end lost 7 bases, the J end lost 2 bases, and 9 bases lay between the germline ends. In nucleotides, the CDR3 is TGTGCCAGCATGCGGCTAGCCTACGAGCAGTACTTC. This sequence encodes CASMRLAYEQYF.

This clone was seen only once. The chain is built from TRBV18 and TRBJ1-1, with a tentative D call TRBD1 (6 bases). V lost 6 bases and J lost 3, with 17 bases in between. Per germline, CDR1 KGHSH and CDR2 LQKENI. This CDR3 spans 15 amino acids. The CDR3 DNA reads TGTGCCAGCTCGCGCAGATTACAGGGACACACTGAAGCTTTCTTT. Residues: CASSRRLQGHTEAFF.